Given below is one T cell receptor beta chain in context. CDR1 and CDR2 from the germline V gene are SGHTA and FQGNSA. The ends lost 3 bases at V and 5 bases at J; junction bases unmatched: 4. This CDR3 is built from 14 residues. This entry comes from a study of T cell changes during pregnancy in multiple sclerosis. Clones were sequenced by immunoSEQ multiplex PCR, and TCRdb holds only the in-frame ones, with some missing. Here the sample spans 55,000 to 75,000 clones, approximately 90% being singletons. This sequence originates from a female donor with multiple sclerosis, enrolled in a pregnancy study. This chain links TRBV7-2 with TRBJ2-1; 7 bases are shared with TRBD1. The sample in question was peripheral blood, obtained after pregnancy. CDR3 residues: CASSLWDRHNEQFF. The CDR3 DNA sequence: TGTGCCAGCAGCTTGTGGGACAGACACAATGAGCAGTTCTTC.